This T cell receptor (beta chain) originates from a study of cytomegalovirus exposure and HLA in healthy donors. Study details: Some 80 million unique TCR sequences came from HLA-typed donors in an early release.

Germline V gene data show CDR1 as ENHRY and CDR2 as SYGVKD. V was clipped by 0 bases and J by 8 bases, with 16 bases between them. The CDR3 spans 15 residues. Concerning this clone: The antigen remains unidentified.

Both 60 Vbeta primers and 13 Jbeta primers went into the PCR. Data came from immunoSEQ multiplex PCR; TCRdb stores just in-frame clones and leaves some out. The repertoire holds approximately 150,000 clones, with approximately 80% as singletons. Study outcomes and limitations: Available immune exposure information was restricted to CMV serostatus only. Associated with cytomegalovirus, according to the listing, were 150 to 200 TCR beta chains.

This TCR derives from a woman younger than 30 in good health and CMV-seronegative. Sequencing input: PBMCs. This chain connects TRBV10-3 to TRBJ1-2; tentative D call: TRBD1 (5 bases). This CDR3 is CAISESWGGSMGYTF. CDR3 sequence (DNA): TGTGCCATCAGTGAGTCTTGGGGCGGATCTATGGGCTACACCTTC.